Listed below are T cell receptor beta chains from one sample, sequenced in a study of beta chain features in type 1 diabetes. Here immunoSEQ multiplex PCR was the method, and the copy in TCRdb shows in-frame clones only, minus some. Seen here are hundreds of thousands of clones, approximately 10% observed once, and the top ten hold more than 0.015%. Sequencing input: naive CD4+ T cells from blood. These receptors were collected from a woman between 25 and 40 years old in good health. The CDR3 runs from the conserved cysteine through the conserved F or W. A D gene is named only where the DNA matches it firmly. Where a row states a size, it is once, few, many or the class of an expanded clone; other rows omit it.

TGCGCCAGCAGTCAATCTCGGGAGCTCTACGAGCAGTACTTC	CASSQSRELYEQYF	NA	TRBJ2-7	TRBV23-1	NA
TGTGCCTCACAGGGGCAGCGCGGGGAGACCCAGTACTTC	CASQGQRGETQYF	TRBD1	TRBJ2-5	TRBV7-3	NA
TGTGCCAGCAGCGTAGGGTCTAGGCCCTACCAAGAGACCCAGTACTTC	CASSVGSRPYQETQYF	NA	TRBJ2-5	TRBV9	few
TGTGCCAGCAGCGTAGACGGGGCCGGGGAGCTGTTTTTT	CASSVDGAGELFF	NA	TRBJ2-2	TRBV9	few
TGTGCCAGCAGCTTGACAGGGCGGACTTACAATGAGCAGTTCTTC	CASSLTGRTYNEQFF	TRBD1	TRBJ2-1	TRBV11-2	NA
TGTGCCAGCAATCCCGGGACAGGCCCTAGCAATCAGCCCCAGCATTTT	CASNPGTGPSNQPQHF	TRBD1	TRBJ1-5	TRBV19	NA
TGTGCCAGCAGGGAAACTAGCGCAAACACCGGGGAGCTGTTTTTT	CASRETSANTGELFF	TRBD2	TRBJ2-2	TRBV2	few
TGTGCCAGCAGCAAACCAGGGCCGGAGACCCAGTACTTC	CASSKPGPETQYF	NA	TRBJ2-5	TRBV6-1	NA
TGTGCCACCAGCAGAGCGACCGCGCTCGCGGCTGAAGCTTTCTTT	CATSRATALAAEAFF	NA	TRBJ1-1	TRBV15	few
TGTGCCAGCAGCTTTGTGTGGGAGGGCCTCAATGAGCAGTTCTTC	CASSFVWEGLNEQFF	TRBD2	TRBJ2-1	TRBV11-2	few
TGTGCCAGCTCACCCTTAGCGGGAGGGCCAGGAACAGATACGCAGTATTTT	CASSPLAGGPGTDTQYF	TRBD2	TRBJ2-3	TRBV18	NA
TGTGCCAGCAGCTTTAGCGGGGTTAGCACAGATACGCAGTATTTT	CASSFSGVSTDTQYF	TRBD2	TRBJ2-3	TRBV7-9	few
TGTGCCAGCAGCTTGATCTCATTACAGCTAGCCAAAAACATTCAGTACTTC	CASSLISLQLAKNIQYF	NA	TRBJ2-4	TRBV7-4	few
TGCGCCAGCAGCAAAGGACTAGCGGGGGGTGACGAGCAGTACTTC	CASSKGLAGGDEQYF	TRBD2	TRBJ2-7	TRBV5-1	NA
TGTGCCAGCAGCTTATTTGATAGGGAGGGCCTTAATGAGCAGTTCTTC	CASSLFDREGLNEQFF	TRBD2	TRBJ2-1	TRBV11-2	few